This record concerns one T cell receptor beta chain sequence. This sample was taken from a study of Ad26.COV2.S vaccination and SARS-CoV-2 variants. Overall study: Trial arm assignment for the donor was COV1001 Ad26.COV2.S. Each vaccinee took Ad26.COV2.S intramuscularly, once or twice 56 days apart.

Sequencing was performed with immunoSEQ multiplex PCR; in TCRdb, only in-frame clones are kept and a portion is missing. The top ten hold 9% to 15% of the sample, which has 400,000 to 450,000 clones, 90% seen once. Germline V gives CDR1 MNHEY, CDR2 SVGAGI. CDR3 length: 12 residues. V gave up 6 bases and J gave up 2 bases; unmatched junction bases: 1. The treatment was: roughly 18 received Ad26.COV2.S at low or high dose, single or two shots; about 5 received placebo; per-sample allocation not given. The samples date from day 63 after the first vaccine or placebo injection. This receptor was taken from a person aged 18-65 years who received the Ad26.COV2.S COVID-19 vaccine or a placebo. The V and J genes are TRBV6-5 and TRBJ2-7, with 7 bases aligning to TRBD2. The starting material was peripheral blood, obtained in a trial of Ad26.COV2.S vaccine versus placebo. The CDR3 region has the DNA TGTGCCAGCAGGCGGGGGACCTACGAGCAGTACTTC. This codes for CASRRGTYEQYF.